The entry that follows covers one T cell receptor (beta chain) sequence. V gave up 4 bases and J gave up 7 bases; unmatched junction bases: 10. The CDR3 has 17 amino acids. The germline gives CDR1 DFQATT, CDR2 SNEGSKA (reference sequence). These data are taken from a study of CD8 T cells in Susac syndrome. Sequencing of TCR beta was carried out in blood CD8+ and CD4+ T cells. The healthy controls were matched to patients by age and sex. The CD8+ and CD4+ T cells were isolated magnetically using a negative isolation approach, whereas the TEMRA cells were enriched by FACS. Random hexamers were used to reverse transcribe the RNA input (about 0.5 to 1 ug). The amplification used immunoSEQ multiplex PCR on TCR beta CDR3; it spanned 54 Vbeta and 13 Jbeta. TCRdb independently ran MiXCR on the immunoSEQ multiplex PCR reads; one entry per CDR3 protein. The sample lists 180,000 or so distinct CDR3 sequences, 95% occurring once.

This clonotype originated in a human donor in good health. Sequenced input: CD4+ T cells from PBMCs. The rearrangement links TRBV20-1 to TRBJ2-1, with 16 bases that match TRBD2. CDR3 in amino acids: CSANPGLAGGDWNEQFF. The CDR3 nucleotides read TGCAGTGCTAATCCGGGACTAGCGGGAGGGGATTGGAATGAGCAGTTCTTC.